A selection of T cell receptor beta chains follows, all from one sample in a study of OX40 agonist ivuxolimab in advanced cancers. Produced via immunoSEQ multiplex PCR; TCRdb's table is partial and in-frame only. Of over 75,000 clones in the sample, about nine tenths were seen once. Material: CD4+ or CD8+ T cells sorted from blood, obtained in a trial of the OX40 agonist ivuxolimab. The receptors here all came from an adult with an advanced solid tumor such as melanoma, head and neck, liver or kidney cancer. Each CDR3 is given with its conserved first and last residue. A D gene is named only where the DNA matches it firmly. Clone size, where shown, is once, few, many, or a class for clones that have expanded.

V: TRBV6-5; size: NA; D: NA; J: TRBJ2-7; DNA: TGTGCCAGCAGTTACTCGAGGGGCGGCTTCTACGAGCAGTACTTC; CDR3: CASSYSRGGFYEQYF
V: TRBV10-3; size: NA; D: TRBD2; J: TRBJ2-3; DNA: TGTGCCATCACCCTTACTAGCGGTACAGATACGCAGTATTTT; CDR3: CAITLTSGTDTQYF
V: TRBV4-2; size: NA; D: TRBD1; J: TRBJ1-4; DNA: TGTGCCAGCAGCCACCCGGACAGGGAAAGGGAAAAACTGTTTTTT; CDR3: CASSHPDREREKLFF
V: TRBV5-1; size: once; D: NA; J: TRBJ2-3; DNA: TGCGCCAGCAGCAGAAGGACACACTCCACAGATACGCAGTATTTT; CDR3: CASSRRTHSTDTQYF
V: TRBV11-3; size: NA; D: NA; J: TRBJ2-7; DNA: TGTGCCAGCAGGACCAGCTCCTACGAGCAGTACTTC; CDR3: CASRTSSYEQYF
V: TRBV7-2; size: NA; D: NA; J: TRBJ1-2; DNA: TGTGCCAGCAGCTTAGAGATACAGGGCGCGGGCTACACCTTC; CDR3: CASSLEIQGAGYTF
V: TRBV18; size: NA; D: NA; J: TRBJ2-7; DNA: TGTGCCAGCTCACCATCGACTAGTAACTACGAGCAGTACTTC; CDR3: CASSPSTSNYEQYF
V: TRBV6-5; size: few; D: NA; J: TRBJ1-5; DNA: TGTGCCAGCAGTCCCGTGCCTTATAGCAATCAGCCCCAGCATTTT; CDR3: CASSPVPYSNQPQHF
V: TRBV19; size: NA; D: NA; J: TRBJ2-7; DNA: TGTGCCAGTAGTACCCAACAGGGCTCCTACGAGCAGTACTTC; CDR3: CASSTQQGSYEQYF
V: TRBV7-7; size: NA; D: NA; J: TRBJ2-3; DNA: TGTGCTAGCAGCCCGGGAATGGGGATCACAGATACGCAGTATTTT; CDR3: CASSPGMGITDTQYF
V: TRBV5-1; size: NA; D: TRBD2; J: TRBJ2-3; DNA: TGCGCCAGCAACAAAGCGGGGTACACAGATACGCAGTATTTT; CDR3: CASNKAGYTDTQYF
V: TRBV5-1; size: NA; D: NA; J: TRBJ2-5; DNA: TGCGCCAGCAGCTTGGTTAGCGGAGAGACCCAGTACTTC; CDR3: CASSLVSGETQYF
V: TRBV12-5; size: NA; D: NA; J: TRBJ2-2; DNA: TGTGCTAGTGGTTTGTCTACAGGGATGAACACCGGGGAGCTGTTTTTT; CDR3: CASGLSTGMNTGELFF
V: TRBV5-6; size: NA; D: NA; J: TRBJ2-7; DNA: TGTGCCAGCAGCTCCCCGGGAAGGAGGAGCTCCTACGAGCAGTACTTC; CDR3: CASSSPGRRSSYEQYF
V: TRBV7-3; size: NA; D: NA; J: TRBJ2-2; DNA: TGTGCCAGCAGCTGGGGTGGGGGAGCCGGGGAGCTGTTTTTT; CDR3: CASSWGGGAGELFF
V: TRBV5-4; size: NA; D: NA; J: TRBJ2-3; DNA: TGTGCCAGCAGTTCCCAGGGTATCACAGATACGCAGTATTTT; CDR3: CASSSQGITDTQYF
V: TRBV28; size: NA; D: NA; J: TRBJ2-1; DNA: TGTGCCAGCTGGTCCCGGCAGGTCATCAATGAGCAGTTCTTC; CDR3: CASWSRQVINEQFF
V: TRBV5-4; size: NA; D: TRBD1; J: TRBJ1-2; DNA: TGTGCCAGCAGATCGACAGGGGCTAACTATGGCTACACCTTC; CDR3: CASRSTGANYGYTF
V: TRBV6-1; size: NA; D: TRBD2; J: TRBJ2-1; DNA: TGTGCCAGCAGTGAAGAGGGCGGGGGGGCTTACAATGAGCAGTTCTTC; CDR3: CASSEEGGGAYNEQFF
V: TRBV10-1; size: few; D: TRBD1; J: TRBJ2-7; DNA: TGCGCCAGCAGTGAGGGGACAGGTGCTTCCTACGAGCAGTACTTC; CDR3: CASSEGTGASYEQYF
V: TRBV10-3; size: NA; D: TRBD1; J: TRBJ1-1; DNA: TGTGCCATCAGTGCAACAGGGGGAGACACTGAAGCTTTCTTT; CDR3: CAISATGGDTEAFF
V: TRBV11-2; size: NA; D: NA; J: TRBJ1-4; DNA: TGTGCCAGCAGCAGTTCGGGTGAAAAACTGTTTTTT; CDR3: CASSSSGEKLFF
V: TRBV18; size: NA; D: TRBD2; J: TRBJ2-2; DNA: TGTGCCAGCTCACCAAGCATCCTAGCGGGAGCCGGGGAGCTGTTTTTT; CDR3: CASSPSILAGAGELFF
V: TRBV11-2; size: NA; D: NA; J: TRBJ1-5; DNA: TGTGCCAGCAGCCCGGGGGGGTGGGCCAATCAGCCCCAGCATTTT; CDR3: CASSPGGWANQPQHF
V: TRBV7-9; size: NA; D: NA; J: TRBJ1-5; DNA: TGTGCCAGCAGCCAAGGAGATCAGCCCCAGCATTTT; CDR3: CASSQGDQPQHF
V: TRBV29-1; size: NA; D: TRBD1; J: TRBJ2-5; DNA: TGCAGCGTTGAGAGGGACAGGGGAGAGACCCAGTACTTC; CDR3: CSVERDRGETQYF
V: TRBV7-9; size: NA; D: NA; J: TRBJ2-7; DNA: TGTGCCAGCAGCTTTATCTTTGGACTGGGACACTACGAGCAGTACTTC; CDR3: CASSFIFGLGHYEQYF
V: TRBV25-1; size: NA; D: TRBD2; J: TRBJ2-7; DNA: TGTGCCAGCAGTGACTGGGCGGGGGGATCCTACGAGCAGTACTTC; CDR3: CASSDWAGGSYEQYF
V: TRBV2; size: NA; D: NA; J: TRBJ2-1; DNA: TGTGCCAGCACCCTCCGAGGCTCCTACAATGAGCAGTTCTTC; CDR3: CASTLRGSYNEQFF
V: TRBV27; size: once; D: NA; J: TRBJ2-1; DNA: TGTGCCAGCAGGACAGTACAGTCGAAAGGACTAAATGAGCAGTTCTTC; CDR3: CASRTVQSKGLNEQFF
V: TRBV5-4; size: NA; D: NA; J: TRBJ1-5; DNA: TGTGCCAGCAGCTTGGATAGGGGCCTGTATAGCAATCAGCCCCAGCATTTT; CDR3: CASSLDRGLYSNQPQHF
V: TRBV27; size: NA; D: NA; J: TRBJ1-1; DNA: TGTGCCAGCAGTCCGAGCGGGGGCGCGAGGGGAGCTTTCTTT; CDR3: CASSPSGGARGAFF
V: TRBV7-2; size: NA; D: NA; J: TRBJ2-1; DNA: TGTGCCAGCAGCTTTGGCAATGAGCAGTTCTTC; CDR3: CASSFGNEQFF
V: TRBV7-6; size: once; D: NA; J: TRBJ2-3; DNA: TGTGCCAGCAGCACCTGGGGGGGCGACACGCAGTATTTT; CDR3: CASSTWGGDTQYF
V: TRBV11-3; size: NA; D: NA; J: TRBJ2-2; DNA: TGTGCCAGCAGCCAAACCCGGGGAGGGGGGTACACCGGGGAGCTGTTTTTT; CDR3: CASSQTRGGGYTGELFF
V: TRBV4-2; size: NA; D: TRBD1; J: TRBJ2-1; DNA: TGTGCCAGCAGCCAGGACAGGGGAGTACGTGAGCAGTTCTTC; CDR3: CASSQDRGVREQFF
V: TRBV6-4; size: NA; D: NA; J: TRBJ2-7; DNA: TGTGCCAGCAGTGACCCAGACCGGGACTTTTACGAGCAGTACTTC; CDR3: CASSDPDRDFYEQYF
V: TRBV4-1; size: NA; D: TRBD1; J: TRBJ2-2; DNA: TGCGCCAGCAGCCAAGGGGACAGGGACACCGGGGAGCTGTTTTTT; CDR3: CASSQGDRDTGELFF
V: TRBV6-5; size: NA; D: NA; J: TRBJ1-6; DNA: TGTGCCAGCAGCCTACAACAGGGCCAGAATTCACCCCTCCACTTT; CDR3: CASSLQQGQNSPLHF
V: TRBV15; size: once; D: NA; J: TRBJ2-4; DNA: TGTGCCACCAGCCAGGGTGGAAAAAACATTCAGTACTTC; CDR3: CATSQGGKNIQYF
V: TRBV19; size: NA; D: NA; J: TRBJ1-1; DNA: TGTGCCCACGGGGTGGCTGCGAACACTGAAGCTTTCTTT; CDR3: CAHGVAANTEAFF
V: TRBV5-1; size: NA; D: TRBD2; J: TRBJ2-2; DNA: TGCGCCAGCAGCTTACCCGGGACTAGCGGGAGGAACACCGGGGAGCTGTTTTTT; CDR3: CASSLPGTSGRNTGELFF
V: TRBV5-4; size: NA; D: TRBD2; J: TRBJ2-5; DNA: TGTGCCAGCAGCTTGGAACTAGCGCGAGAGACCCAGTACTTC; CDR3: CASSLELARETQYF
V: TRBV5-1; size: NA; D: TRBD1; J: TRBJ1-1; DNA: TGCGCCAGCAGCTTGACGGGGCAGGGGGCGCGGGCTGAAGCTTTCTTT; CDR3: CASSLTGQGARAEAFF
V: TRBV5-1; size: once; D: NA; J: TRBJ1-1; DNA: TGCGCCAGCATGGACTCGAACACTGAAGCTTTCTTT; CDR3: CASMDSNTEAFF
V: TRBV18; size: NA; D: TRBD1; J: TRBJ2-6; DNA: TGTGCCAGCTCACCACCCCGGGACAGACTGACTGGGGCCAACGTCCTGACTTTC; CDR3: CASSPPRDRLTGANVLTF
V: TRBV21-1; size: NA; D: NA; J: TRBJ2-7; DNA: TGTGCCAGCAGCAACCTAACAGGCTTCGTCCTTGACTCGCTCCTTTACGAGCAGTACTTC; CDR3: CASSNLTGFVLDSLLYEQYF
V: TRBV18; size: NA; D: NA; J: TRBJ2-5; DNA: TGTGCCAGCTCACTTTGGGGAAAACAAGAGACCCAGTACTTC; CDR3: CASSLWGKQETQYF
V: TRBV6-5; size: NA; D: NA; J: TRBJ2-1; DNA: TGTGCCAGCGGTTACAGGGGGGGCTACAATGAGCAGTTCTTC; CDR3: CASGYRGGYNEQFF
V: TRBV27; size: NA; D: TRBD1; J: TRBJ1-2; DNA: TGTGCCAGCAGTTTAGCGGGGACAGAACCTTTTAACTATGGCTACACCTTC; CDR3: CASSLAGTEPFNYGYTF